These T cell receptor beta chains were read from a single sample in a study of CD8 T cells in Susac syndrome. In TCRdb, the immunoSEQ multiplex PCR reads were re-called with MiXCR into one record per CDR3 protein. The table shows hundreds of thousands of distinct CDR3 sequences, with about 95% occurring only once. Specimen: CD4+ T cells from PBMCs. The receptor set was obtained from a human donor with Susac syndrome. Both conserved end residues are part of each CDR3. Each record gives: D gene, J gene, V gene, clone size, CDR3 protein, CDR3 DNA. D genes are given only for firm matches. Not every row has a clone size; where given, it reads once, few, many or a size class.

TRBD2	TRBJ2-6	TRBV30	-	CAWHTGGAGANVLTF	TGTGCCTGGCACACCGGGGGGGCCGGGGCCAACGTCCTGACTTTC
-	TRBJ1-5	TRBV19	-	CASSISGPGGQPQHF	TGTGCCAGTAGTATCTCCGGGCCCGGAGGGCAGCCCCAGCATTTT
TRBD2	TRBJ2-3	TRBV15	once	CATSSDLAGVTTSTDTQYF	TGTGCCACCAGCAGCGATCTAGCGGGGGTTACCACTAGCACAGATACGCAGTATTTT
-	TRBJ1-6	TRBV20-1	-	CSARDPQGGLHF	TGCAGTGCTAGAGATCCCCAGGGCGGCCTCCACTTT
-	TRBJ1-5	TRBV27	-	CASSFSYRGRSNQPQHF	TGTGCCAGCAGTTTTTCTTATCGCGGCAGGAGCAATCAGCCCCAGCATTTT
-	TRBJ2-3	TRBV28	-	CASSPPGEKDTQYF	TGTGCCAGCAGCCCCCCGGGGGAAAAGGATACGCAGTATTTT
-	TRBJ2-6	TRBV11-3	-	CASSLSGPGANVLTF	TGTGCCAGCAGCTTATCGGGTCCTGGGGCCAACGTCCTGACTTTC
TRBD1	TRBJ2-1	TRBV27	-	CASSLFQGADNEQFF	TGTGCCAGCAGTTTATTTCAGGGGGCGGACAATGAGCAGTTCTTC
-	TRBJ2-2	TRBV12-3/TRBV12-4	-	CASSLSGELFF	TGTGCCAGCAGCCTATCCGGGGAGCTGTTTTTT
-	TRBJ1-5	TRBV6-1	-	CASRAGAAQSNQPQHF	TGTGCCAGCAGGGCGGGGGCGGCGCAGAGCAATCAGCCCCAGCATTTT
-	TRBJ2-7	TRBV18	once	CASSLFQGTSSYEQYF	TGTGCCAGCTCACTATTTCAGGGGACCTCCTCCTACGAGCAGTACTTC
-	TRBJ1-1	TRBV27	-	CASSLSWGWYTEAFF	TGTGCCAGCAGTTTATCGTGGGGGTGGTACACTGAAGCTTTCTTT
-	TRBJ2-2	TRBV14	-	CASSTRGHTGELFF	TGTGCCAGCTCTACGAGGGGACACACCGGGGAGCTGTTTTTT
-	TRBJ2-1	TRBV2	-	CASKRDAVGGEQFF	TGTGCCAGCAAAAGGGACGCCGTCGGCGGTGAGCAGTTCTTC
-	TRBJ2-1	TRBV29-1	-	CSQTTGDNEQFF	TGCAGCCAGACTACCGGGGACAATGAGCAGTTCTTC
-	TRBJ1-2	TRBV7-9	-	CASSLNQVYGYTF	TGTGCCAGCAGCTTAAATCAGGTCTATGGCTACACCTTC
TRBD1	TRBJ2-7	TRBV6-6	-	CASRALGQGYEQYF	TGTGCCAGCAGGGCCCTCGGACAGGGGTACGAGCAGTACTTC
-	TRBJ2-5	TRBV6-5	-	CASSYGVTQYF	TGTGCCAGCAGTTACGGGGTGACCCAGTACTTC
-	TRBJ1-4	TRBV27	-	CASSLVRGTTNEKLFF	TGTGCCAGCAGTTTGGTTCGGGGCACAACTAATGAAAAACTGTTTTTT
-	TRBJ1-1	TRBV5-1	-	CASSLEVPGDTEAFF	TGCGCCAGCAGCTTGGAGGTGCCGGGGGACACTGAAGCTTTCTTT
TRBD2	TRBJ2-7	TRBV30	-	CAWSPPGLADSYEQYF	TGTGCCTGGAGTCCCCCGGGACTAGCGGACTCCTACGAGCAGTACTTC
-	TRBJ1-6	TRBV3-1	-	CASSQSPGLEIPLHF	TGTGCCAGCAGCCAAAGTCCAGGGTTAGAAATACCTCTCCACTTT
-	TRBJ1-2	TRBV18	once	CASSRNYRDGYTF	TGTGCCAGCTCGCGGAACTACAGGGACGGCTACACCTTC
-	TRBJ1-2	TRBV10-3	-	CAISSEGHYGYTF	TGTGCCATCAGCAGTGAGGGCCACTATGGCTACACCTTC
TRBD1	TRBJ2-7	TRBV2	once	CASSERDRPSEQYF	TGTGCCAGCTCTGAACGGGACAGGCCCAGCGAGCAGTACTTC
-	TRBJ1-5	TRBV20-1	-	CSAKRGDGNQPQHF	TGCAGTGCTAAACGGGGGGATGGAAATCAGCCCCAGCATTTT
TRBD2	TRBJ2-5	TRBV20-1	-	CSARDPAGEPSRETQYF	TGCAGTGCTAGAGATCCAGCGGGGGAGCCCTCCCGGGAGACCCAGTACTTC
TRBD2	TRBJ2-1	TRBV11-2	-	CASSSYRLAGDFF	TGTGCCAGCAGCTCCTACCGACTAGCGGGGGACTTCTTC
-	TRBJ1-2	TRBV5-4	-	CASSQTSLYGYTF	TGTGCCAGCAGCCAAACCTCACTGTATGGCTACACCTTC
TRBD1	TRBJ1-4	TRBV20-1	-	CSARAGTGWEKLFF	TGCAGTGCTAGGGCCGGGACAGGGTGGGAAAAACTGTTTTTT
TRBD2	TRBJ2-1	TRBV6-5	once	CASSKTSGGANEQFF	TGTGCCAGCAGCAAGACTAGCGGGGGGGCAAATGAGCAGTTCTTC
TRBD2	TRBJ2-5	TRBV4-1	-	CASSASGGRQETQYF	TGCGCCAGCAGCGCTTCGGGGGGGCGGCAAGAGACCCAGTACTTC
-	TRBJ2-5	TRBV5-1	-	CASSLVVQETQYF	TGCGCCAGCAGCTTGGTGGTACAAGAGACCCAGTACTTC
-	TRBJ2-5	TRBV20-1	-	CSARDWGLQETQYF	TGCAGTGCTAGAGATTGGGGCCTCCAAGAGACCCAGTACTTC
-	TRBJ1-4	TRBV5-6	-	CASSPGIGEGKLFF	TGTGCCAGCAGCCCCGGGATCGGTGAAGGAAAACTGTTTTTT
-	TRBJ1-4	TRBV20-1	-	CSASVGIANEKLFF	TGCAGTGCTAGTGTGGGGATCGCTAATGAAAAACTGTTTTTT
-	TRBJ1-3	TRBV20-1	once	CSARDSASGSNGNTIYF	TGCAGTGCTAGAGATAGCGCCTCAGGTTCGAACGGAAACACCATATATTTT
-	TRBJ2-3	TRBV2	-	CASSVSLGRDTQYF	TGTGCCAGCAGTGTAAGCCTGGGAAGAGATACGCAGTATTTT
TRBD2	TRBJ2-5	TRBV12-3/TRBV12-4	-	CASNAAGGLRETQYF	TGTGCCAGCAACGCGGCGGGGGGGCTGCGGGAGACCCAGTACTTC
TRBD2	TRBJ2-7	TRBV7-2	-	CASNRLAGGSEQYF	TGTGCCAGCAACCGACTAGCGGGGGGAAGCGAGCAGTACTTC
TRBD1	TRBJ1-2	TRBV27	-	CASSFTGGAGRINYGYTF	TGTGCCAGCAGTTTTACAGGGGGTGCGGGACGGATTAACTATGGCTACACCTTC
-	TRBJ1-1	TRBV12-2	-	CASRPVGDGQAEAFF	TGTGCAAGTCGCCCAGTGGGGGATGGACAGGCTGAAGCTTTCTTT
-	TRBJ2-3	TRBV30	-	CACQRASTDTQYF	TGTGCCTGCCAGAGGGCTAGCACAGATACGCAGTATTTT
TRBD1	TRBJ1-2	TRBV7-9	-	CASSSTGLSGYTF	TGTGCCAGCAGCTCGACAGGGCTGAGTGGCTACACCTTC
-	TRBJ1-2	TRBV7-9	once	CASSLVEGGLGYTF	TGTGCCAGCAGCTTAGTGGAGGGAGGCCTGGGCTACACCTTC
-	TRBJ2-3	TRBV30	once	CAWDSRERPGTDTQYF	TGTGCCTGGGATAGTAGGGAGCGGCCGGGCACAGATACGCAGTATTTT
-	TRBJ2-1	TRBV29-1	-	CSVEPDNEQFF	TGCAGCGTTGAACCCGACAATGAGCAGTTCTTC
TRBD2	TRBJ2-5	TRBV7-2	-	CASSLAGASGGQETQYF	TGTGCCAGCAGCTTAGCGGGGGCTAGCGGGGGGCAAGAGACCCAGTACTTC
TRBD1	TRBJ1-2	TRBV20-1	-	CSATRDSAPYGYTF	TGCAGTGCTACCCGGGACAGCGCCCCTTATGGCTACACCTTC
-	TRBJ1-1	TRBV19	-	CASSTNRAGAEAFF	TGTGCCAGTAGTACAAACAGGGCTGGCGCTGAAGCTTTCTTT